Each of the 16 T cell receptor beta chains below was sequenced from the same sample in a study of cytomegalovirus exposure and HLA in healthy donors. With 60 Vbeta and 13 Jbeta primers, the PCR was carried out. The assay was immunoSEQ multiplex PCR, and TCRdb's table has in-frame clones only and misses some. The data hold about 140,000 clones, with 78% observed a single time. Input material: PBMCs. All receptors derive from a male donor in good health and CMV-seronegative.

The genes are TRBV7-9 and TRBJ2-1, with 7 bases aligning to TRBD2. CDR1 SEHNR and CDR2 FQNEAQ come from the germline V gene (reference sequence). The CDR3 sequence is 17 residues long. Losses at the gene ends were 5 bases for V and 0 bases for J; bases not matched to a gene: 10. The CDR3 loop is CASSPALALSSYNEQFF. The CDR3 DNA follows: TGTGCCAGCAGCCCCGCACTAGCGTTGAGCTCCTACAATGAGCAGTTCTTC.

The rearrangement uses TRBV7-8 and TRBJ1-5; D possibly corresponds to TRBD1 (5 bases). V was trimmed by 3 bases and J by 3 bases, leaving 12 bases between them. CDR1 SGHVS and CDR2 FQNEAQ come from the germline V gene. This CDR3 is 15 amino acids long. CDR3 protein: CASSFQPGSNQPQHF. The CDR3 nucleotides are TGTGCCAGCAGCTTTCAGCCAGGGTCCAATCAGCCCCAGCATTTT. The entire variable domain, with the rest obtained from reference TRBV7-8 and TRBJ1-5, is as follows: GAGVSQSPRYKVAKRGQDVALRCDPISGHVSLFWYQQALGQGPEFLTYFQNEAQLDKSGLPSDRFFAERPEGSVSTLKIQRTQQEDSAVYLCASSFQPGSNQPQHFGDGTRLSIL.

The J gene is TRBJ2-7, the V gene TRBV5-1; D may be TRBD2 (6 bases). With 5 bases removed from V and 6 bases from J, the gap between germline ends came to 12 bases. Per germline, CDR1 SGHRS and CDR2 YFSETQ. This CDR3 has 12 amino acids. CDR3 bases: TGCGCCAGCAGTATGGGGGGAGCCGAGCAGTACTTC. Amino acid sequence: CASSMGGAEQYF.

V and J are TRBV5-1 and TRBJ1-6, with D perhaps TRBD1 (5 bases). Germline values: CDR1 SGHRS, CDR2 YFSETQ. Deletions cut 3 bases from V and 10 bases from J, with 20 bases between. The CDR3 length is 16 residues. DNA for the CDR3: TGCGCCAGCAGCTCCAACCGGGGGGGGATAGGCTCACCCCTCCACTTT. This gives the protein CASSSNRGGIGSPLHF.

V and J are TRBV2 and TRBJ2-1; no clear D. Germline-derived CDR1 and CDR2 are SNHLY and FYNNEI. Trimming stripped 6 bases from V and 3 bases from J, with 3 bases between. This CDR3 is 11 amino acids long. As DNA, the CDR3 is TGTGCCAGCAGCGTCTACAATGAGCAGTTCTTC. Translation gives CASSVYNEQFF.

As concerns this clone: In the same sample, other DNA sequences code for this CDR3. The rearrangement links TRBV28 to TRBJ1-5; the D gene is possibly TRBD1 (5 bases). The length of the CDR3 is 15 residues. Germline values: CDR1 MDHEN, CDR2 SYDVKM. Between the trimmed V and J ends, which lost 2 bases and 0 bases, there was a span of 8 bases. The CDR3 loop reads CASSLTGHSNQPQHF. Here the CDR3 DNA reads TGTGCCAGCAGTTTAACCGGACATAGCAATCAGCCCCAGCATTTT.

The chain carries TRBV5-5 and TRBJ1-4; the D gene is possibly TRBD1 (5 bases). Germline V gene data show CDR1 as SGHKS and CDR2 as YYEKEE (reference sequence). Deletions cut 0 bases from V and 5 bases from J, with 14 bases between. CDR3 length: 16 residues. The CDR3, as DNA: TGTGCCAGCAGCTTGGATTTCGGGAGGGGAAATGAAAAACTGTTTTTT. Translating gives CASSLDFGRGNEKLFF.

The chain is built from TRBV5-1 and TRBJ1-1; the D gene is possibly TRBD1 (6 bases). The CDR3 covers 15 residues. CDR1 is SGHRS and CDR2 is YFSETQ in the germline V gene. V lost 4 bases and J 0 bases, leaving 13 bases between the germline ends. The CDR3 DNA reads as TGCGCCAGCAGCCCCCAGGGACACGTGAACACTGAAGCTTTCTTT. This sequence encodes CASSPQGHVNTEAFF.

The chain links TRBV2 to TRBJ2-7; TRBD2 aligns across 16 bases. Trimming took 8 bases from V and 2 from J; bases not matched to a gene: 15. The CDR3 has 19 residues. The V gene's germline CDR1 is SNHLY and CDR2 FYNNEI. The CDR3 DNA follows: TGTGCCAGCTCAAAGGGGCAGGGGACTAGCGGGAGGGAGACCTACGAGCAGTACTTC. Translation gives CASSKGQGTSGRETYEQYF.

This clone has a handful of counts. V usage is TRBV9 and J usage is TRBJ1-1; D gene ambiguous. The germline V gene has CDR1 SGDLS and CDR2 YYNGEE. V lost 2 bases to trimming and J lost 0 bases, with 11 bases between them. This CDR3 contains 15 residues. CDR3 coding DNA: TGTGCCAGCAGCGTGGGTCAGGTTCTGAACACTGAAGCTTTCTTT. It yields the protein CASSVGQVLNTEAFF.

This clone showed up just once. This sequence joins TRBV7-3 and TRBJ2-5; 8 bases line up with TRBD2. The V segment lost 4 bases and the J segment 5 bases; nucleotides outside the gene matches: 6. This CDR3 is built from 14 residues. Germline loops: CDR1 SGHTA, CDR2 FQGTGA. The CDR3 loop reads CASSSRGGRETQYF. In DNA form, the CDR3 reads TGTGCCAGCAGCTCTCGGGGGGGCCGGGAGACCCAGTACTTC.

This clone came up a few times. The J gene is TRBJ2-2, the V gene TRBV4-2; 11 bases agree with TRBD2. After removal of 0 bases from V and 7 bases from J, the junction contained 7 bases not matched to a gene. This CDR3 spans 17 amino acids. The germline V gene encodes CDR1 LGHNA and CDR2 YNFKEQ. The CDR3 coding sequence is TGTGCCAGCAGCCAAGACGCTAGCGGGGGGTTGGGCGGGGAGCTGTTTTTT. Translation: CASSQDASGGLGGELFF.

The rearrangement joins TRBV21-1 to TRBJ1-1; the table's D call of TRBD1 was not tested on the DNA. TRBV21-1 represents a pseudogene. The CDR3 sequence is 16 residues long. The CDR3 spells CASSNGSTGNNTEAFF. The CDR3 DNA follows: TGTGCCAGCAGCAATGGGTCGACAGGGAATAACACTGAAGCTTTCTTT.

The chain links TRBV6-6 to TRBJ1-6, with 9 bases lining up with TRBD1. The CDR3 is 14 amino acids. The junction had 4 bases not matched to a gene; V was cut back by 6 bases and J by 7 bases. Germline loops: CDR1 MNHNY, CDR2 SVGAGI (reference sequence). The CDR3 loop is CASSQGQGNSPLHF. The DNA for the CDR3 is TGTGCCAGCAGCCAGGGACAGGGAAATTCACCCCTCCACTTT.

This rearrangement joins TRBV27 to TRBJ1-2, with TRBD1 matching over 7 bases. The CDR3 is made up of 15 amino acids. V was clipped by 8 bases and J by 8 bases; unmatched bases: 17. Per germline, CDR1 MNHEY and CDR2 SMNVEV (reference sequence). CDR3 nucleotide sequence: TGTGCCAGCGCAAGTTCCGGAATCAGGGGGAAGGGCTACACCTTC. Translation: CASASSGIRGKGYTF.

The chain has TRBV7-9 and TRBJ2-1; possible D gene TRBD2, 6 bases. The V gene's germline CDR1 is SEHNR and CDR2 FQNEAQ (reference sequence). This CDR3 has 18 amino acids. V was shortened by 5 bases and J by 0 bases, with 20 bases between the two germline ends. The CDR3 region has the DNA TGTGCCAGCAGCCTCCGCCTTGATAGCGGAGACTCCTACAATGAGCAGTTCTTC. Protein product: CASSLRLDSGDSYNEQFF.